Shown below are 25 T cell receptor beta chains from a single sample sequenced in a study of early T cells in non-severe SARS-CoV-2 infection. TCRdb called the 5' RACE reads again in MiXCR, with one record for every CDR3 protein. Of nearly 70,000 distinct CDR3 sequences listed, more than 3.5% are singletons. Sequenced material: whole blood, taken at baseline. The receptors shown here come from an adult who was a healthcare worker with PCR-confirmed SARS-CoV-2 infection or an uninfected control (not recorded which). The donor label of this sample is uncertain.

This clonotype has a handful of counts. The genes are TRBV3-1 and TRBJ2-2; 7 bases line up with TRBD1. Germline V gives CDR1 LGHDT, CDR2 YNNKEL (reference sequence). The V gene end was trimmed by 4 bases and the J gene end by 4 bases; junction bases not matched to a gene: 6. CDR3 length equals 15 residues. The CDR3 nucleotides are TGTGCCAGCAGCCTAAGGGCAGGGGGCACCGGGGAGCTGTTTTTT. It codes for CASSLRAGGTGELFF. Full variable domain (missing parts from reference TRBV3-1 and TRBJ2-2): DTAVSQTPKYLVTQMGNDKSIKCEQNLGHDTMYWYKQDSKKFLKIMFSYNNKELIINETVPNRFSPKSPDKAHLNLHINSLELGDSAVYFCASSLRAGGTGELFFGEGSRLTVL.

This chain uses TRBV24-1 with TRBJ1-2, with D perhaps matching TRBD1 (6 bases). The CDR3 sequence is 17 residues long. The germline gives CDR1 KGHDR, CDR2 SFDVKD. The V end lost 3 bases, the J end lost 4 bases, and 20 bases lay between the germline ends. CDR3 residues: CATSDAPGTSGAYGYTF. The CDR3 DNA sequence: TGTGCCACCAGTGATGCCCCTGGGACAAGCGGGGCCTATGGCTACACCTTC.

Many counts were recorded for this clonotype. The J gene is TRBJ1-1, the V gene TRBV5-1; D is unclear. From germline, CDR1 is SGHRS and CDR2 YFSETQ. Trimming pared 0 bases from V and 1 base from J, leaving 7 bases between. The CDR3 extends over 14 amino acids. This chain's CDR3 is CASSLAAGNTEAFF. CDR3 nucleotide sequence: TGCGCCAGCAGCTTGGCCGCAGGGAACACTGAAGCTTTCTTT. The full variable domain, rest sourced from reference TRBV5-1 and TRBJ1-1, is KAGVTQTPRYLIKTRGQQVTLSCSPISGHRSVSWYQQTPGQGLQFLFEYFSETQRNKGNFPGRFSGRQFSNSRSEMNVSTLELGDSALYLCASSLAAGNTEAFFGQGTRLTVV.

This clonotype was seen at least ten times. The CDR3 loop is CASSGGAADTQYF. The CDR3 DNA is TGTGCCAGCAGCGGGGGGGCGGCGGATACGCAGTATTTT. The chain uses TRBV28 and TRBJ2-3, with 8 bases that match TRBD2. This CDR3 is 13 amino acids long. Per the germline V gene, CDR1 is MDHEN and CDR2 is SYDVKM. The trim removed 6 bases at V and 6 bases at J, leaving 5 bases unmatched.

This clonotype was counted at least ten times. The chain has TRBV29-1 and TRBJ2-7, with TRBD2 as a possible D gene (5 bases). Per germline, CDR1 SQVTM and CDR2 ANQGSEA. V gave up 2 bases and J gave up 3 bases, with 11 bases separating them. This CDR3 has 13 residues. The CDR3 loop is CSVESGLNYEQYF. The CDR3 DNA reads as TGCAGCGTTGAATCCGGACTCAACTACGAGCAGTACTTC.

This clonotype appeared a few times. This chain links TRBV5-1 with TRBJ2-3, with D uncertain. CDR1 is SGHRS, CDR2 YFSETQ, per germline. The CDR3 length is 14 residues. V lost 1 base to trimming and J lost 4 bases, with 10 bases between them. The CDR3 bases are TGCGCCAGCAGCTTGCTAGGTGGCCCAGATACGCAGTATTTT. It specifies CASSLLGGPDTQYF. The variable domain in full, with the rest retrieved from reference TRBV5-1 and TRBJ2-3, is KAGVTQTPRYLIKTRGQQVTLSCSPISGHRSVSWYQQTPGQGLQFLFEYFSETQRNKGNFPGRFSGRQFSNSRSEMNVSTLELGDSALYLCASSLLGGPDTQYFGPGTRLTVL.

This clonotype was counted ten times or more. The genes are TRBV5-6 and TRBJ1-2; no firm D call. Germline CDR1 SGHDT, CDR2 YYEEEE. Trimming removed 4 bases from V and 5 bases from J, with 18 bases in between. The CDR3 covers 15 residues. CDR3 loop: CASSPWTLGEYGYTF. As DNA, the CDR3 is TGTGCCAGCAGCCCGTGGACTTTGGGCGAATATGGCTACACCTTC.

This clonotype has ten or more counts. This rearrangement joins TRBV28 to TRBJ1-1; no firm D call. V was shortened by 6 bases and J by 1 base, with 18 bases between the two germline ends. This CDR3 contains 16 residues. CDR1 is MDHEN and CDR2 is SYDVKM in the germline V gene. The chain's CDR3 is CASSPPSRHTNTEAFF. The CDR3 DNA reads as TGTGCCAGCAGCCCCCCCTCACGACACACGAACACTGAAGCTTTCTTT.

This clonotype was picked up many times. V is TRBV20-1 and J is TRBJ2-1; no clear D. The CDR3 is 13 amino acids. V lost 0 bases and J 5 bases, leaving 8 bases between the germline ends. Germline V gene lookup returns CDR1 DFQATT and CDR2 SNEGSKA (reference sequence). As DNA, the CDR3 is TGCAGTGCTAGAGACCCCAGAGACAATGAGCAGTTCTTC. Its translation: CSARDPRDNEQFF.

This rearrangement joins TRBV10-3 to TRBJ2-1; no firm D call. The V end was cut by 7 bases, the J end by 6 bases, with 10 bases between. Germline-derived CDR1 and CDR2 are ENHRY and SYGVKD. The CDR3 is 12 residues long. The CDR3 nucleotides are TGTGCCATCATAGGCAGCCGCAATGAGCAGTTCTTC. Its protein is CAIIGSRNEQFF.

This clonotype was found many times. This chain uses TRBV7-2 with TRBJ2-1; TRBD2 matches 11 bases. The V gene end was trimmed by 4 bases and the J gene end by 7 bases; junction bases not matched to a gene: 3. The CDR3 spans 14 residues. Germline CDR1 is SGHTA and CDR2 is FQGNSA. Here the CDR3 DNA reads TGTGCCAGCAGCTCATGGACTAGCGGGAATGAGCAGTTCTTC. Amino acid sequence: CASSSWTSGNEQFF. The complete variable domain, with remaining parts taken from reference TRBV7-2 and TRBJ2-1, reads GAGVSQSPSNKVTEKGKDVELRCDPISGHTALYWYRQSLGQGLEFLIYFQGNSAPDKSGLPSDRFSAERTGGSVSTLTIQRTQQEDSAVYLCASSSWTSGNEQFFGPGTRLTVL.

The genes are TRBV28 and TRBJ2-3; D possibly corresponds to TRBD1 (6 bases). The ends were cut back, 1 base at V and 9 bases at J, with 11 bases in the middle. The CDR3 covers 13 residues. Germline CDR1 and CDR2: MDHEN and SYDVKM. CDR3 sequence: CASSLSGTFTQYF. CDR3 bases: TGTGCCAGCAGTTTATCGGGGACATTCACGCAGTATTTT.

This clonotype was observed a handful of times. The chain couples TRBV7-6 to TRBJ2-5; 7 nucleotides agree with TRBD1. The ends lost 5 bases at V and 5 bases at J; junction bases unmatched: 8. Germline V gene sequence: CDR1 SGHVS, CDR2 FNYEAQ. The CDR3 has 14 residues. CDR3 in DNA: TGTGCCAGCAGCCCGGAGACAGGGCGGGAGACCCAGTACTTC. It yields the protein CASSPETGRETQYF.

The chain is built from TRBV19 and TRBJ1-3; D unclear. CDR3 length: 14 residues. The germline gives CDR1 LNHDA, CDR2 SQIVND (reference sequence). V was pared by 6 bases and J by 0 bases, with 9 bases between. This CDR3 reads CASRKGDSGNTIYF. For the CDR3, the DNA is TGTGCCAGTAGGAAGGGAGACTCTGGAAACACCATATATTTT.

At least ten counts were recorded for this clonotype. This chain joins TRBV28 and TRBJ1-1; TRBD1 might be the D (5 bases). Per the germline V gene, CDR1 is MDHEN and CDR2 is SYDVKM. The germline V and J ends were trimmed by 5 bases and 3 bases, with 22 bases remaining between them. The CDR3 is made up of 17 amino acids. CDR3 sequence reads: CASSLGTNSPSDTEAFF. Written as DNA, the CDR3 is TGTGCCAGCAGTCTCGGGACGAATAGTCCCTCAGACACTGAAGCTTTCTTT.

This clonotype was picked up many times. The rearrangement uses TRBV12-3 or TRBV12-4 and TRBJ2-2; D call uncertain. The CDR3 runs 12 residues. V was trimmed by 7 bases and J by 6 bases, leaving 9 bases between them. The CDR3 spells CASTAPAGELFF. The CDR3 DNA is TGTGCCAGCACCGCACCGGCCGGGGAGCTGTTTTTT.

Ten or more counts support this clonotype. This chain links TRBV20-1 with TRBJ2-7; TRBD1 agrees at 11 bases. Germline trimming cut 5 bases from V and 3 bases from J; bases unmatched to any gene: 3. This CDR3 is 13 amino acids long. Looked up from germline, CDR1 is DFQATT and CDR2 is SNEGSKA (reference sequence). CDR3 sequence reads: CSAVGQGVYEQYF. The CDR3 nucleotides read TGCAGTGCTGTGGGACAGGGGGTCTACGAGCAGTACTTC.

The sample holds many counts of this clonotype. This chain uses TRBV4-1 with TRBJ1-6, with D possibly being TRBD1 (6 bases). The V end was cut by 2 bases, the J end by 9 bases, with 14 bases between. The CDR3 is 15 amino acids. Per germline, CDR1 MGHRA and CDR2 YSYEKL. DNA of the CDR3: TGCGCCAGCAGCCAACAGGGGCGAGGTAGTTCACCCCTCCACTTT. Amino acids: CASSQQGRGSSPLHF.

DNA for the CDR3: TGTGCCAGCAGCTTACCTCAGGGAGGGATTGGCTACACCTTC. Amino acids: CASSLPQGGIGYTF. The rearrangement uses TRBV7-9 and TRBJ1-2; D is possibly TRBD1 (5 bases). Germline loops: CDR1 SEHNR, CDR2 FQNEAQ (reference sequence). This CDR3 contains 14 residues. The V end lost 2 bases, the J end lost 7 bases, and 14 bases lay between the germline ends.

The chain links TRBV5-4 to TRBJ1-1, with 7 nucleotides matching TRBD1. Germline V gives CDR1 SGHNT, CDR2 YYREEE (reference sequence). J gave up 4 bases and V 2 bases, and 5 bases lay outside the gene matches. There are 14 residues in the CDR3. CDR3 DNA sequence: TGTGCCAGCAGCTTAAACAGGGGAGGCACTGAAGCTTTCTTT. It yields the protein CASSLNRGGTEAFF.

This clonotype was detected only a few times. The rearrangement uses TRBV11-2 and TRBJ1-1, with a possible D match to TRBD1 (6 bases). There are 13 residues in the CDR3. Germline loops: CDR1 SGHAT, CDR2 FQNNGV. V was trimmed by 4 bases and J by 7 bases, leaving 13 bases between them. Here the CDR3 DNA reads TGTGCCAGCAGCTCCGCACGAGGGGGTGAAGCTTTCTTT. As protein: CASSSARGGEAFF.

This clonotype appeared many times. V is TRBV12-3 or TRBV12-4 and J is TRBJ2-7; 8 bases match TRBD2. The ends lost 3 bases at V and 6 bases at J; junction bases unmatched: 7. CDR3 size: 14 residues. Written as DNA, the CDR3 is TGTGCCAGCAGTTTGAGGCGGGGGGAGGTCGAGCAGTACTTC. Protein product: CASSLRRGEVEQYF.

The chain recombines TRBV15 with TRBJ1-1; D perhaps matches TRBD1 (6 bases). Germline assignment: CDR1 LNHNV and CDR2 YYDKDF (reference sequence). Trimming stripped 5 bases from V and 6 bases from J, with 10 bases between. CDR3 length equals 12 residues. In DNA, the CDR3 is TGTGCCACCAGCGTACGGACAGCTGAAGCTTTCTTT. This sequence encodes CATSVRTAEAFF.

Comments on this clonotype: One junction end disagrees with the germline gene, perhaps due to a read error. The chain has TRBV7-9 and TRBJ1-5; maybe TRBD1 (6 bases). This CDR3 has 14 amino acids. Looked up from germline, CDR1 is SEHNR and CDR2 is FQNEAQ (reference sequence). The CDR3 is CANSSTGSNQPQHF. As DNA, the CDR3 is TGTGCCAACAGCTCCACAGGGTCCAATCAGCCCCAGCATTTT.

The sample holds many counts of this clonotype. The chain recombines TRBV20-1 with TRBJ1-2, with TRBD1 as a possible D gene (5 bases). This CDR3 is built from 11 residues. Germline V lookup: CDR1 DFQATT, CDR2 SNEGSKA (reference sequence). The CDR3: CQGGINYGYTF. CDR3 nucleotides: TGCCAGGGAGGGATTAACTATGGCTACACCTTC.